This T cell receptor (beta chain) was recovered during a study of CD8 T cells in Susac syndrome. Study-wide results and limits: Clonal expansion was not observed in the Susac syndrome CD4+ T cell repertoires.

The RNA, roughly 0.45 to 1 ug, was put through reverse transcription using random hexamers. A multiplex approach, immunoSEQ multiplex PCR, amplified TCR beta CDR3 across 54 Vbeta and 13 Jbeta. TCRdb itself ran the immunoSEQ multiplex PCR reads through MiXCR, one entry per CDR3 protein. There are roughly 200,000 distinct CDR3 sequences in the sample; 94% occur only once, and more than 0.095% lies in the top ten. This CDR3 comprises 16 residues. Germline V gene sequence: CDR1 LNHDA, CDR2 SQIVND (reference sequence). Trimming left V 3 bases short and J 1 base short, with 13 bases between. A note on this clonotype: The antigen remains undetermined.

The V and J genes are TRBV19 and TRBJ1-5; TRBD1 is a possible D gene (5 bases). Material: CD4+ T cells from PBMCs. This TCR was recovered from a human donor with Susac syndrome. CDR3: CASSITGLVSNQPQHF. In DNA form, the CDR3 reads TGTGCCAGTAGTATTACAGGACTGGTGAGCAATCAGCCCCAGCATTTT.